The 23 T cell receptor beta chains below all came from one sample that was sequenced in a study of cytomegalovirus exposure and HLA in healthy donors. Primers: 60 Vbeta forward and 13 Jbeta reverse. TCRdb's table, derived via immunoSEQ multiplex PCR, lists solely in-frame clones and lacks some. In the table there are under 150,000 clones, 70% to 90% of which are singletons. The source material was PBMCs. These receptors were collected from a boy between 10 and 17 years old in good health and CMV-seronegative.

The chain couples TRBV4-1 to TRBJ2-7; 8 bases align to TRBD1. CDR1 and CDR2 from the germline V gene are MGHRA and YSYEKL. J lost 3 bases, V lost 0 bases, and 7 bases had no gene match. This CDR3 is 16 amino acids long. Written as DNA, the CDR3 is TGCGCCAGCAGCCAAGATCGGACAGGGTTGGGCTACGAGCAGTACTTC. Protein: CASSQDRTGLGYEQYF.

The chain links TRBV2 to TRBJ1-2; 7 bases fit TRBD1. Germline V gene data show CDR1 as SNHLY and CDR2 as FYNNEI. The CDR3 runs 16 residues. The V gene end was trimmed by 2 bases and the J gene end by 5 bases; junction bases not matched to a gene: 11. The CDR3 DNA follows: TGTGCCAGCAGTGAAATGGTAGGGACAGCAGCTTATGGCTACACCTTC. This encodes CASSEMVGTAAYGYTF.

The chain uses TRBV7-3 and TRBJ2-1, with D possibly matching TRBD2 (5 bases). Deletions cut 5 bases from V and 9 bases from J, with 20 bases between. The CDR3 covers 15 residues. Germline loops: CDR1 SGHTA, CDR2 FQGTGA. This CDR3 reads CASSPQMSLEGEQFF. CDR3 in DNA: TGTGCCAGCAGCCCCCAGATGAGCCTAGAGGGTGAGCAGTTCTTC.

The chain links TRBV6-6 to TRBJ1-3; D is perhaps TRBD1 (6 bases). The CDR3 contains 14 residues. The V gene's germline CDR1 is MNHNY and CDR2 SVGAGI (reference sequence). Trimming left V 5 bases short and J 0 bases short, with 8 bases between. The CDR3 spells CASSRQDSGNTIYF. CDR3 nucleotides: TGTGCCAGCAGTCGACAGGACTCTGGAAACACCATATATTTT.

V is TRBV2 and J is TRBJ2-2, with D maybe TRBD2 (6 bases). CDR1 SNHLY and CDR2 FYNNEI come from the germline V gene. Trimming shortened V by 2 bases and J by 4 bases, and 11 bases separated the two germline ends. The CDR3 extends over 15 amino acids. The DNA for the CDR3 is TGTGCCAGCAGTGAATTCGGGGGTGGCACCGGGGAGCTGTTTTTT. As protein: CASSEFGGGTGELFF.

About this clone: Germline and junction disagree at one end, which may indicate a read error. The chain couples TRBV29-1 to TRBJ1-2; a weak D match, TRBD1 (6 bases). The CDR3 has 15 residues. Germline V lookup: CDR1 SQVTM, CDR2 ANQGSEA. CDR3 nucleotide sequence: TGCAGCGTTGAAGAACTCACCGGGACATTCTATGGCTACCCCTTC. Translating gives CSVEELTGTFYGYPF. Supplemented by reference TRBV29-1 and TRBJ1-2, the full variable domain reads SAVISQKPSRDICQRGTSLTIQCQVDSQVTMMFWYRQQPGQSLTLIATANQGSEATYESGFVIDKFPISRPNLTFSTLTVSNMSPEDSSIYLCSVEELTGTFYGYPFGSGTRLTVV.

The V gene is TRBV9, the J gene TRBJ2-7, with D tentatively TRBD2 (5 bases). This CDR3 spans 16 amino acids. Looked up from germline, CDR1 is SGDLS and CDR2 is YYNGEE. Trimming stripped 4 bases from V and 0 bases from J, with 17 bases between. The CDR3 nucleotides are TGTGCCAGCAGCCCGGACTCCTTGGTGGGCTCCTACGAGCAGTACTTC. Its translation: CASSPDSLVGSYEQYF.

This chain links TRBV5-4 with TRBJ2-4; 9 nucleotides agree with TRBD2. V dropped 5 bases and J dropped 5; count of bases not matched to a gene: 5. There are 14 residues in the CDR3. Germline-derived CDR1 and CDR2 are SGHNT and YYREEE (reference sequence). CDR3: CASSLLAGQNIQYF. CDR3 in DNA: TGTGCCAGCAGTCTACTAGCGGGCCAAAACATTCAGTACTTC.

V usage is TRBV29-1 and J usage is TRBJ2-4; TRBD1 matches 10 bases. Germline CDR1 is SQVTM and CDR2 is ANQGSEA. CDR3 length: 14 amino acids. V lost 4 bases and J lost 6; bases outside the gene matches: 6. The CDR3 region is CSVVDRGLGNIQYF. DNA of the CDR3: TGCAGCGTTGTTGACAGGGGGCTAGGAAACATTCAGTACTTC.

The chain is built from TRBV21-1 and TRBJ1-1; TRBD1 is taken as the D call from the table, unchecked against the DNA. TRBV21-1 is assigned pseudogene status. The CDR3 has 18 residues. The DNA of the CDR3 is TGTGCCAGCAGCCCGTCCTGGGGCAGGGGGCGCGAGAACACTGAAGCTTTCTTT. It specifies CASSPSWGRGRENTEAFF.

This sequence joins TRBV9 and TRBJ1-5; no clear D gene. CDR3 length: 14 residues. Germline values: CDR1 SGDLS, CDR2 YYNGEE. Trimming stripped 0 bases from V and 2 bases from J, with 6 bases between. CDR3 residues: CASSVDLGNQPQHF. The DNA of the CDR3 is TGTGCCAGCAGCGTAGACTTGGGCAATCAGCCCCAGCATTTT.

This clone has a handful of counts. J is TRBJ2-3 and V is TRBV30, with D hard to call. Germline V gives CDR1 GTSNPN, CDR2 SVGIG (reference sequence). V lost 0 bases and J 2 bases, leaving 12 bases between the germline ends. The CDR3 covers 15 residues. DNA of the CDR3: TGTGCCTGGAGTGTAATAGGCGGATTCACAGATACGCAGTATTTT. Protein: CAWSVIGGFTDTQYF.

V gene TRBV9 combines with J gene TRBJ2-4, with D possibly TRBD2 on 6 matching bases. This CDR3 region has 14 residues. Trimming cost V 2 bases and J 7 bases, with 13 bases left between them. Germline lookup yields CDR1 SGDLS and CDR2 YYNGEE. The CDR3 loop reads CASSVELRGNIQYF. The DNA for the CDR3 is TGTGCCAGCAGCGTTGAACTCCGGGGGAACATTCAGTACTTC.

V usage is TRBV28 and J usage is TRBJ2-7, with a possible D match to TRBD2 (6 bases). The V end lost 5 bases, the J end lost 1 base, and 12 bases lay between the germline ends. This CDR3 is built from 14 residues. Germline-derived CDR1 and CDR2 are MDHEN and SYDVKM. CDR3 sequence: CASSSPGVSYEQYF. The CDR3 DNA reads TGTGCCAGCAGTAGTCCGGGAGTTTCCTACGAGCAGTACTTC.

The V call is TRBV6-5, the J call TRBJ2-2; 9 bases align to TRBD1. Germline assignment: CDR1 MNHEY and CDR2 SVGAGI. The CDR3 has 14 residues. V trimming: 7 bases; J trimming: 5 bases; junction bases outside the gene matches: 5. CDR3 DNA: TGTGCCAGCACCGGGACAGGGCGAACCGGGGAGCTGTTTTTT. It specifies CASTGTGRTGELFF.

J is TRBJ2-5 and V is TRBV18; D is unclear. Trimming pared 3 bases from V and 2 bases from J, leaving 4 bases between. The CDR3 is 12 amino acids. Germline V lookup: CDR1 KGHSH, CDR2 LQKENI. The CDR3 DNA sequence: TGTGCCAGCTCACCCCAACAAGAGACCCAGTACTTC. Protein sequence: CASSPQQETQYF.

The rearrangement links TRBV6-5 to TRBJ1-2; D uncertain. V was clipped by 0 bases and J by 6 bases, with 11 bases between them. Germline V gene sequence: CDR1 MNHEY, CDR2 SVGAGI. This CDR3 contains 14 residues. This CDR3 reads CASSYSMREDGYTF. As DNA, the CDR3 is TGTGCCAGCAGTTACTCGATGCGAGAGGATGGCTACACCTTC.

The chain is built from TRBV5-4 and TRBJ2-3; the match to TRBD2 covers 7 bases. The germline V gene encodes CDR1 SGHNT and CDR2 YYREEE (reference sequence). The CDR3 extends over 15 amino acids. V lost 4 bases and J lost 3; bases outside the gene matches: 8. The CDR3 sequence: CASSPGTIKTDTQYF. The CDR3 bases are TGTGCCAGCAGCCCCGGGACTATAAAAACAGATACGCAGTATTTT.

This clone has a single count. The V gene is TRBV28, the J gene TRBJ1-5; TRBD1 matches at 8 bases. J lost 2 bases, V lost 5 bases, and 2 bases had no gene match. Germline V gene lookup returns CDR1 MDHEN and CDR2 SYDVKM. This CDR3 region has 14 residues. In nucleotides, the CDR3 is TGTGCCAGCAGTAAGGACAGGGGCAATCAGCCCCAGCATTTT. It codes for CASSKDRGNQPQHF.

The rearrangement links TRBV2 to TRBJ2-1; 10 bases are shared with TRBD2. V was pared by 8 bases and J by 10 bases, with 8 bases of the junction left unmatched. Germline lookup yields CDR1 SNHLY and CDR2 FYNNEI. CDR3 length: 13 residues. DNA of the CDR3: TGTGCCAGCGAGCGGGGGGGCCAGAGGGAGCAGTTCTTC. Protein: CASERGGQREQFF. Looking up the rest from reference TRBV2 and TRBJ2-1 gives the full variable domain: EPEVTQTPSHQVTQMGQEVILRCVPISNHLYFYWYRQILGQKVEFLVSFYNNEISEKSEIFDDQFSVERPDGSNFTLKIRSTKLEDSAMYFCASERGGQREQFFGPGTRLTVL.

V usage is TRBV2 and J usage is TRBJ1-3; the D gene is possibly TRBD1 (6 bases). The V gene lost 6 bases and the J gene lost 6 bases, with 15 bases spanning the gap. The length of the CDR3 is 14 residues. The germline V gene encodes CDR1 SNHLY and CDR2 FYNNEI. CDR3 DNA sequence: TGTGCCAGCAGAAAGGTCCAGGGGAAAAACACCATATATTTT. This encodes CASRKVQGKNTIYF.

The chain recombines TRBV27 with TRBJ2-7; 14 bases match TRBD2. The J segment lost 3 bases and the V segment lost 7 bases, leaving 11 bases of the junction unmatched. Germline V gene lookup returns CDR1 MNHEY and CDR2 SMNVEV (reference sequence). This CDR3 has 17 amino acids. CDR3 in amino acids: CASKNGLAGGSDYEQYF. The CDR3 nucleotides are TGTGCCAGCAAAAATGGACTAGCGGGGGGCTCCGACTACGAGCAGTACTTC.

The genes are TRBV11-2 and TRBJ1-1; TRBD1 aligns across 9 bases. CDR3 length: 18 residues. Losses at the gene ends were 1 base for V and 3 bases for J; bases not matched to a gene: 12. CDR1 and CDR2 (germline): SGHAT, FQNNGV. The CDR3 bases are TGTGCCAGCAGCTTAGGCCCTGTGGACAGGGGTAGGGACACTGAAGCTTTCTTT. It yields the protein CASSLGPVDRGRDTEAFF.